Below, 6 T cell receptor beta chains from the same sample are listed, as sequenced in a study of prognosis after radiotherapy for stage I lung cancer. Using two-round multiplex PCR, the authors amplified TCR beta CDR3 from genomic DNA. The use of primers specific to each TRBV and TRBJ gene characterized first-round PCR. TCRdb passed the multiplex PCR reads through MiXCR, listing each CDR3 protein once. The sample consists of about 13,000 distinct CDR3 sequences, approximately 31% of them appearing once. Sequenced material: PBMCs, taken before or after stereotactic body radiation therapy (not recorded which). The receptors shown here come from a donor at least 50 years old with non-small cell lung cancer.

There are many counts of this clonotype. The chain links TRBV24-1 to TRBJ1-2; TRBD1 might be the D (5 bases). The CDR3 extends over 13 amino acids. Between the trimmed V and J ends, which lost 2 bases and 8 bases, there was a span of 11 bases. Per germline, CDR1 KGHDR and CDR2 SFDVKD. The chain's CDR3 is CATSDSNWGGYTF. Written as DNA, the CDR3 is TGTGCCACCAGTGATTCGAATTGGGGGGGCTACACCTTC.

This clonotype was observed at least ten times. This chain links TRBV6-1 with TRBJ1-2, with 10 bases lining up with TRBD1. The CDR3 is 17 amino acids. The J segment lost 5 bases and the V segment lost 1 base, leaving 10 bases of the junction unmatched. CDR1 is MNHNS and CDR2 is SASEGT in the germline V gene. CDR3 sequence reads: CASSEVRGTGALYGYTF. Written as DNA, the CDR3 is TGTGCCAGCAGTGAAGTTAGAGGGACAGGGGCCCTATATGGCTACACCTTC.

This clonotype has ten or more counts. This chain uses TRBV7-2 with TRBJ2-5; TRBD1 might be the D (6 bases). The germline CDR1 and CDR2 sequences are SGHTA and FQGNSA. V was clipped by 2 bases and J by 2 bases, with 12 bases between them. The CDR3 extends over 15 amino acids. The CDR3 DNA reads TGTGCCAGCAGCTTAATATGGACAGCACAAGAGACCCAGTACTTC. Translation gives CASSLIWTAQETQYF.

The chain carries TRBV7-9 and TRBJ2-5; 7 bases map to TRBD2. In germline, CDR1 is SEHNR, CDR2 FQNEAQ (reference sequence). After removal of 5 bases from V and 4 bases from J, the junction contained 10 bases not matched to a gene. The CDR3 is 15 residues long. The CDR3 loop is CASSIVGGRGETQYF. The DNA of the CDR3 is TGTGCCAGCAGCATAGTAGGCGGGAGAGGAGAGACCCAGTACTTC.

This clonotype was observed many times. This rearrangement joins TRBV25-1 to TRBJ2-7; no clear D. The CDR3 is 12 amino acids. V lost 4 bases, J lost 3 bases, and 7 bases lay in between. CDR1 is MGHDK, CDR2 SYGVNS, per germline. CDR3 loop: CASSVDHYEQYF. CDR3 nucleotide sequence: TGTGCCAGCAGTGTGGACCACTACGAGCAGTACTTC.

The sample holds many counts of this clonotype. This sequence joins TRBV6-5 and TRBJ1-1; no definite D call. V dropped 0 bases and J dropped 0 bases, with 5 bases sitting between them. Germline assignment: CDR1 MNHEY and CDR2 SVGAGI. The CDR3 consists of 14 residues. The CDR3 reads CASSYSPLNTEAFF. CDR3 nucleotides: TGTGCCAGCAGTTACTCGCCACTGAACACTGAAGCTTTCTTT.